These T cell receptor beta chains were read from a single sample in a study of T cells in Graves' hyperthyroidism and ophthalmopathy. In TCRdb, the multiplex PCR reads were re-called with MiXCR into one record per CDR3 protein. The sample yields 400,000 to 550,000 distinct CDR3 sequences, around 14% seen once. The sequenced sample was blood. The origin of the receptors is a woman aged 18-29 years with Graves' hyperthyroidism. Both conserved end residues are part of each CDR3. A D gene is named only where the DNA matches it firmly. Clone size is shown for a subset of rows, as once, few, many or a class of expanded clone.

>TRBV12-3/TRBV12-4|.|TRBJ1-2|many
CASSFGGDGNYGYTF
TGTGCCAGCAGTTTCGGAGGGGACGGTAACTATGGCTACACCTTC
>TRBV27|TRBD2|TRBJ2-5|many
CASSSTSGRAAETQYF
TGTGCCAGCAGTTCGACTAGCGGGAGGGCCGCGGAGACCCAGTACTTC
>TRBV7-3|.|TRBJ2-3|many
CASSFQTTDTQYF
TGTGCCAGCAGCTTTCAGACCACAGATACGCAGTATTTT
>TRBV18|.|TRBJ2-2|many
CASSPRVETGELFF
TGTGCCAGCTCACCGCGGGTAGAGACCGGGGAGCTGTTTTTT
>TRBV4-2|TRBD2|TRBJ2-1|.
CASSQDWLAGGRSEQFF
TGTGCCAGCAGCCAAGACTGGCTAGCGGGAGGAAGGAGTGAGCAGTTCTTC
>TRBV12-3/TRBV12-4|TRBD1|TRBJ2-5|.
CASSLMDRGSETQYF
TGTGCCAGCAGTTTAATGGACAGGGGAAGTGAGACCCAGTACTTC
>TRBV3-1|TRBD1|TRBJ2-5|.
CASSQDFRGTKETQYF
TGTGCCAGCAGCCAAGATTTCAGGGGGACCAAAGAGACCCAGTACTTC
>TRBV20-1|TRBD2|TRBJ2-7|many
CSARSESGRVTYEQYF
TGCAGTGCTAGATCTGAAAGCGGGAGGGTAACCTACGAGCAGTACTTC
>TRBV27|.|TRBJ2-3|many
CASSRGTATDTQYF
TGTGCCAGCAGTCGTGGGACGGCCACAGATACGCAGTATTTT
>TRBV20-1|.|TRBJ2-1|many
CSARRLAEDNEQFF
TGCAGTGCTAGGAGGTTAGCGGAGGACAATGAGCAGTTCTTC
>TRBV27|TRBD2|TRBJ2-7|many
CASRPGTSFHEQYF
TGTGCCAGCCGCCCCGGGACTAGCTTCCACGAGCAGTACTTC
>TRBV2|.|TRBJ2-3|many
CASSVENTDTQYF
TGTGCCAGCAGTGTTGAGAACACAGATACGCAGTATTTT
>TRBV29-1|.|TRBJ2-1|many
CSVDRETGWAEQFF
TGCAGCGTTGATCGGGAGACGGGGTGGGCTGAGCAGTTCTTC
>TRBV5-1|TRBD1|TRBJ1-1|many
CASSQPRTGTEAFF
TGCGCCAGCAGCCAACCACGGACAGGCACTGAAGCTTTCTTT
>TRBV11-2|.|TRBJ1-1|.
CASSLRPDHTEAFF
TGTGCCAGCAGCTTAAGACCGGACCACACTGAAGCTTTCTTT
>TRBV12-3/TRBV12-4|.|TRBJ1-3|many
CASSLTSSGNTIYF
TGTGCCAGCAGTTTGACTTCCTCTGGAAACACCATATATTTT
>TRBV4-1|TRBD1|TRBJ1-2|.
CASSHDRGKTF
TGCGCCAGCAGCCACGACAGGGGGAAGACCTTC
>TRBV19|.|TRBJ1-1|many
CASSISSAEAFF
TGTGCCAGTAGTATATCCTCAGCTGAAGCTTTCTTT
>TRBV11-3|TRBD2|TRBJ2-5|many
CASSLTGLAGEGETQYF
TGTGCCAGCAGCTTGACGGGACTAGCGGGAGAGGGAGAGACCCAGTACTTC
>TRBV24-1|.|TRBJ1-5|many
CATSIRGNQPQHF
TGTGCCACCAGTATCAGGGGCAATCAGCCCCAGCATTTT
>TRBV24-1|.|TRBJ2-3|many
CATKDHGTDTQYF
TGTGCCACCAAGGACCACGGCACAGATACGCAGTATTTT
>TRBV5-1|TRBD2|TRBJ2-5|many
CASSLAPGLAVRETQYF
TGCGCCAGCAGCTTGGCACCCGGACTAGCGGTTAGAGAGACCCAGTACTTC
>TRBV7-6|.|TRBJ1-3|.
CASSPGGATSGNTIYF
TGTGCCAGCAGCCCCGGTGGGGCGACCTCTGGAAACACCATATATTTT
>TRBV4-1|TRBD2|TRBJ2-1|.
CASSPGTGGNYNEQFF
TGCGCCAGCAGCCCCGGGACGGGAGGAAATTACAATGAGCAGTTCTTC
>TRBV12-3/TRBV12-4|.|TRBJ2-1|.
CASSVGRAKDEQFF
TGTGCCAGCAGTGTGGGCCGGGCTAAGGATGAGCAGTTCTTC
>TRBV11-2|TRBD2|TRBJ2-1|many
CASSLRREGRNEQFF
TGTGCCAGCAGCTTAAGGCGGGAGGGCCGCAATGAGCAGTTCTTC
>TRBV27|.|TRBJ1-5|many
CASSITGGTGNQPQHF
TGTGCCAGCAGCATAACCGGGGGCACGGGCAATCAGCCCCAGCATTTT
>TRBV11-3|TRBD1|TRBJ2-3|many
CASSSGQGDTDTQYF
TGTGCCAGCAGCTCGGGACAGGGTGACACAGATACGCAGTATTTT
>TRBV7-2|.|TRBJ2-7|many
CASTLTGTSAYEQYF
TGTGCCAGCACCCTCACCGGGACTTCAGCCTACGAGCAGTACTTC
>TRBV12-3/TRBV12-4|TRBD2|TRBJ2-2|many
CASIPHLAGGPLDTGELFF
TGTGCCAGCATCCCGCACCTAGCGGGAGGGCCTCTGGACACCGGGGAGCTGTTTTTT
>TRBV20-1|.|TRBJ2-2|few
CSADDRSSGNTGELFF
TGCAGTGCTGATGACCGGAGTAGCGGGAACACCGGGGAGCTGTTTTTT
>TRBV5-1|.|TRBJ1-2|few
CASTADGDYGYTF
TGCGCCAGCACCGCGGATGGGGATTATGGCTACACCTTC
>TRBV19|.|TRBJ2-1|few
CASSAETPYNEQFF
TGTGCCAGTAGTGCCGAGACACCTTACAATGAGCAGTTCTTC
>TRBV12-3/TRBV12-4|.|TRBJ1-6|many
CASSLRGTYNSPLHF
TGTGCCAGCAGTTTAAGGGGCACTTATAATTCACCCCTCCACTTT
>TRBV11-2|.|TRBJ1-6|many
CASSPTLQGPNSPLHF
TGTGCCAGCAGCCCCACGTTACAGGGCCCTAATTCACCCCTCCACTTT
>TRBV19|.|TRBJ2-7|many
CASSSDPYQQYF
TGTGCCAGTAGTTCGGACCCATACCAGCAGTACTTC
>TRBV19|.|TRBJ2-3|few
CASSMVQGITDTQYF
TGTGCCAGTAGTATGGTACAGGGAATTACAGATACGCAGTATTTT
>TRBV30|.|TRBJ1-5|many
CAWTQTGSNQPQHF
TGTGCCTGGACTCAAACGGGCAGCAATCAGCCCCAGCATTTT
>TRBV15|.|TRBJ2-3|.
CATSSKRITDTQYF
TGTGCCACCAGCAGTAAGCGGATCACAGATACGCAGTATTTT
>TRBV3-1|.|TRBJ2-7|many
CASSQAQIGEQYF
TGTGCCAGCAGCCAAGCGCAGATTGGCGAGCAGTACTTC
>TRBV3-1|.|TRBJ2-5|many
CASSSIGLGETQYF
TGTGCCAGCAGCTCCATTGGTTTAGGTGAGACCCAGTACTTC
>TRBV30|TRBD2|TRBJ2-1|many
CAWSSGTVEEQFF
TGTGCCTGGTCTAGCGGGACTGTGGAGGAGCAGTTCTTC
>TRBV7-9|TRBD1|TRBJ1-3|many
CASSFKRDRDHTIYF
TGTGCCAGCAGCTTTAAACGGGACAGGGATCACACCATATATTTT
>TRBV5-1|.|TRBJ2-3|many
CASSLAGPPTDTQYF
TGCGCCAGCAGCTTGGCAGGGCCCCCCACAGATACGCAGTATTTT
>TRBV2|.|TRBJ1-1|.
CASSEQSSNTEAFF
TGTGCCAGCAGTGAACAGAGCTCGAACACTGAAGCTTTCTTT
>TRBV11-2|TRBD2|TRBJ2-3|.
CASSLREPPGLALDTQYF
TGTGCCAGCAGCTTAAGGGAACCTCCGGGACTAGCCCTAGATACGCAGTATTTT